The T cell receptor beta chain under discussion was sequenced for a study of T cell changes during pregnancy in multiple sclerosis. TCRdb keeps only in-frame clones here, not all; method: immunoSEQ multiplex PCR. Counted here are roughly 86,000 clones, about 92% occurring once; the ten biggest clones make up about 2.7%. Germline CDR1 LNHDA, CDR2 SQIVND (reference sequence). With V trimmed by 10 bases and J by 4 bases, 7 bases remained unmatched. This CDR3 is built from 12 residues. The chain recombines TRBV19 with TRBJ2-7, with 7 bases lining up with TRBD2. This sample comprised peripheral blood, obtained in the first trimester of pregnancy. This TCR derives from a female donor with multiple sclerosis, enrolled in a pregnancy study. The CDR3 here is CATGTKLYEQYF. The CDR3, as DNA: TGTGCCACCGGGACTAAGCTATACGAGCAGTACTTC.